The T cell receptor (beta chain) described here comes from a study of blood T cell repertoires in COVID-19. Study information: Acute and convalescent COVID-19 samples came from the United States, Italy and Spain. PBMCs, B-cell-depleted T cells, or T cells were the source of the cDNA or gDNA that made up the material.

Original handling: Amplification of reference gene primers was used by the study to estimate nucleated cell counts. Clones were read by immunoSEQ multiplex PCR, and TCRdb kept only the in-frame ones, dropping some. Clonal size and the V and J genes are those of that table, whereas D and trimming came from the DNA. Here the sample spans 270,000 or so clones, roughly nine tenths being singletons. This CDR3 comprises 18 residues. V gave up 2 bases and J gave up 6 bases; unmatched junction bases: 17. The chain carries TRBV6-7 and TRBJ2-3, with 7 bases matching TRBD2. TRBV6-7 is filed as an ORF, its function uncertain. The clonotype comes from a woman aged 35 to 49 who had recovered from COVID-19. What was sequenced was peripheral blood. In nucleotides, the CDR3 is TGTGCCAGCAGTTACGGCCTATTTTGGCGGGAGTGGCCCGATACGCAGTATTTT. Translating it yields CASSYGLFWREWPDTQYF.